This passage covers 12 T cell receptor beta chains from one sample sequenced in a study of blood T cell repertoires in COVID-19. Assay used: immunoSEQ multiplex PCR; TCRdb lists only in-frame clones, some missing. The sample records under 300,000 clones, around 83% being singletons. Sequencing was carried out using peripheral blood. The receptors derive from an older woman with active or convalescent COVID-19.

V usage is TRBV29-1 and J usage is TRBJ1-2; D not resolved. CDR1 is SQVTM, CDR2 ANQGSEA, per germline. The CDR3 has 13 residues. The germline V and J ends were trimmed by 4 bases and 4 bases, with 13 bases remaining between them. CDR3 loop: CSVAKGGTYGYTF. CDR3 DNA: TGCAGCGTTGCGAAAGGAGGAACCTATGGCTACACCTTC.

The chain employs TRBV7-9 and TRBJ1-1; the match to TRBD1 covers 7 bases. The CDR3 consists of 13 residues. The germline CDR1 and CDR2 sequences are SEHNR and FQNEAQ (reference sequence). With 5 bases clipped from V and 8 bases from J, the junction kept 8 bases outside the gene matches. CDR3 in amino acids: CASSPRQGWEAFF. For the CDR3, the DNA is TGTGCCAGCAGCCCCCGACAGGGATGGGAAGCTTTCTTT. Based on the CDR3 plus reference TRBV7-9 and TRBJ1-1, the full variable domain is DTGVSQNPRHKITKRGQNVTFRCDPISEHNRLYWYRQTLGQGPEFLTYFQNEAQLEKSRLLSDRFSAERPKGSFSTLEIQRTEQGDSAMYLCASSPRQGWEAFFGQGTRLTVV.

The chain has TRBV6-4 and TRBJ1-1; D gene ambiguous. The CDR3 is made up of 13 amino acids. Germline loops: CDR1 MRHNA, CDR2 SNTAGT. Deletions cut 3 bases from V and 1 base from J, with 6 bases between. The CDR3 region is CASSESWNTEAFF. In DNA, the CDR3 is TGTGCCAGCAGTGAATCCTGGAACACTGAAGCTTTCTTT.

The CDR3 region has the DNA TGTGCCAGCAGTGAAGGGGGGGGCAGGGGGCCCACAGATACGCAGTATTTT. Its translation is CASSEGGGRGPTDTQYF. This chain connects TRBV6-1 to TRBJ2-3; TRBD1 is a possible D gene (8 bases). V lost 1 base and J 2 bases, leaving 16 bases between the germline ends. The CDR3 length is 17 residues. Germline V lookup: CDR1 MNHNS, CDR2 SASEGT.

The chain is built from TRBV18 and TRBJ2-7; possible D gene TRBD2, 5 bases. The V gene's germline CDR1 is KGHSH and CDR2 LQKENI. V was cut by 3 bases and J by 2 bases, with 11 bases left in between. The CDR3 totals 14 residues. CDR3 loop: CASSPQDFPYEQYF. For the CDR3, the DNA is TGTGCCAGCTCACCCCAGGACTTTCCCTACGAGCAGTACTTC. Drawing the rest from reference TRBV18 and TRBJ2-7, the complete variable domain is NAGVMQNPRHLVRRRGQEARLRCSPMKGHSHVYWYRQLPEEGLKFMVYLQKENIIDESGMPKERFSAEFPKEGPSILRIQQVVRGDSAAYFCASSPQDFPYEQYFGPGTRLTVT.

This sequence joins TRBV6-5 and TRBJ1-2; 9 bases agree with TRBD1. Germline V CDR1 and CDR2: MNHEY, SVGAGI. The CDR3 totals 14 residues. Unmatched junction bases numbered 8, after V lost 7 bases and J lost 5 bases. CDR3 DNA sequence: TGTGCCAGCACCCATCCGACAGGGGGGTATGGCTACACCTTC. It encodes CASTHPTGGYGYTF.

The rearrangement uses TRBV5-1 and TRBJ2-1; maybe TRBD1 (5 bases). V lost 0 bases to trimming and J lost 3 bases, with 7 bases between them. Germline loops: CDR1 SGHRS, CDR2 YFSETQ. CDR3 length: 14 residues. CDR3 DNA sequence: TGCGCCAGCAGCTTGGAGCAGGGCTACAATGAGCAGTTCTTC. Protein: CASSLEQGYNEQFF.

The V call is TRBV18, the J call TRBJ1-5, with 7 positions matching TRBD1. Germline trimming cut 1 base from V and 4 bases from J; bases unmatched to any gene: 4. This CDR3 comprises 15 residues. Germline values: CDR1 KGHSH, CDR2 LQKENI. In DNA, the CDR3 is TGTGCCAGCTCACCACGACAGGGCGTGAATCAGCCCCAGCATTTT. This gives the protein CASSPRQGVNQPQHF.

The chain combines TRBV6-6 with TRBJ1-2; 7 nucleotides agree with TRBD1. The CDR3 is 16 amino acids. Germline assignment: CDR1 MNHNY and CDR2 SVGAGI (reference sequence). After removal of 6 bases from V and 0 bases from J, the junction contained 10 bases not matched to a gene. Here the CDR3 reads CASSPTGDFTNYGYTF. CDR3 sequence (DNA): TGTGCCAGCAGCCCCACAGGGGACTTTACTAACTATGGCTACACCTTC.

The V gene is TRBV11-2, the J gene TRBJ2-5; D not resolved. Germline V gene data show CDR1 as SGHAT and CDR2 as FQNNGV. This CDR3 spans 13 amino acids. V lost 5 bases to trimming and J lost 2 bases, with 9 bases between them. CDR3 region: CASSAEMQETQYF. The CDR3 coding sequence is TGTGCCAGCAGCGCCGAGATGCAAGAGACCCAGTACTTC.

The rearrangement uses TRBV2 and TRBJ1-5; 7 positions match TRBD1. V was clipped by 0 bases and J by 7 bases; unmatched bases: 6. The germline V gene encodes CDR1 SNHLY and CDR2 FYNNEI. This CDR3 has 15 residues. Written as DNA, the CDR3 is TGTGCCAGCAGTGAAGCGCTTCCGACAGGGCAGCCCCAGCATTTT. Residues: CASSEALPTGQPQHF.

The V and J genes are TRBV1 and TRBJ2-1; the D call TRBD2 from the table was never checked on the DNA. TRBV1 is a documented pseudogene. The CDR3 has 20 amino acids. CDR3: CTSSQVIPSGGAWVRNEQFF. DNA for the CDR3: TGCACCAGCAGCCAAGTTATCCCTAGCGGGGGGGCCTGGGTAAGGAATGAGCAGTTCTTC.